What follows describes a single TCR beta chain. Its antigen remains unidentified. The CDR3 is 15 residues long. J was trimmed by 3 bases and V by 0 bases; bases with no gene match: 5. Germline values: CDR1 SGHVS, CDR2 FNYEAQ. This entry belongs to a study of siplizumab effects on memory and regulatory T cells. The study's findings and limits: Proliferating Tregs from siplizumab cultures lacked functional confirmation of suppression. Unstimulated subsets were the mapping target of only a minor fraction of alloreactive clones. Proliferating CD4+ or CD8+ clones, roughly 75-95% of them, lacked an assignable naive or memory phenotype.

Method: immunoSEQ multiplex PCR; TCRdb's copy keeps in-frame clones and lacks some. The table records about 85,000 clones, about 95% of them present only once. The sequenced sample was CD8+ T cells sorted from blood. The sequence was collected from a human donor in good health. V is TRBV7-6 and J is TRBJ2-7; 7 bases line up with TRBD2. The CDR3 DNA reads as TGTGCCAGCAGCTTAGCTAGCGGGCCCTACTACGAGCAGTACTTC. Translating it yields CASSLASGPYYEQYF.